What follows are 22 T cell receptor beta chains derived from one specimen sequenced in a study of T cell responses to AZD1222 COVID-19 vaccine. Generated by immunoSEQ multiplex PCR, the TCRdb table keeps only in-frame clones and is missing some. The repertoire holds 95,000 to 150,000 clones, with roughly 91% as singletons. This specimen was peripheral blood, taken 28 days after the second AZD1222 dose. The receptor set was obtained from an adult who received the AZD1222 COVID-19 vaccine.

This chain joins TRBV9 and TRBJ1-6; TRBD1 aligns across 10 bases. There are 14 residues in the CDR3. V lost 6 bases and J lost 9; bases outside the gene matches: 6. Germline loops: CDR1 SGDLS, CDR2 YYNGEE. CDR3: CASTPTGGISPLHF. CDR3 nucleotide sequence: TGTGCCAGCACCCCGACAGGGGGCATTTCACCCCTCCACTTT.

The chain couples TRBV7-2 to TRBJ1-1; no clear D. This CDR3 has 15 amino acids. Per germline, CDR1 SGHTA and CDR2 FQGNSA. V was trimmed by 2 bases and J by 0 bases, leaving 10 bases between them. The CDR3 DNA is TGTGCCAGCAGCTTACGGTTGGGAATGAACACTGAAGCTTTCTTT. Translation gives CASSLRLGMNTEAFF.

The V gene is TRBV7-9, the J gene TRBJ1-3; D not certain. CDR3 length: 14 residues. Trimming shortened V by 3 bases and J by 7 bases, and 13 bases separated the two germline ends. CDR1 SEHNR and CDR2 FQNEAQ come from the germline V gene (reference sequence). The CDR3 DNA reads as TGTGCCAGCAGCTTTGGTAATTCGATGAACACCATATATTTT. It specifies CASSFGNSMNTIYF.

The J gene is TRBJ2-7, the V gene TRBV7-9, with D perhaps being TRBD1 or TRBD2 (7 bases each). Germline CDR1 is SEHNR and CDR2 is FQNEAQ (reference sequence). The ends were cut back, 5 bases at V and 4 bases at J, with 12 bases in the middle. The CDR3 is 13 amino acids. CDR3 sequence: CASSRQGGYEQYF. The CDR3 region has the DNA TGTGCCAGCAGCCGACAGGGAGGGTACGAGCAGTACTTC.

The chain uses TRBV6-2 or TRBV6-3 and TRBJ1-2; D not resolved. This CDR3 has 14 residues. Germline values: CDR1 MNHEY, CDR2 SVGEGT. V dropped 4 bases and J dropped 4 bases, with 13 bases sitting between them. Here the CDR3 reads CASSSPGKAYGYTF. The CDR3 coding sequence is TGTGCCAGCAGTTCCCCGGGAAAGGCCTATGGCTACACCTTC.

V gene TRBV21-1 combines with J gene TRBJ2-1; the listed D gene, TRBD2, was not tested against the DNA. TRBV21-1 is an annotated pseudogene. This CDR3 contains 14 residues. The DNA for the CDR3 is TGTGCCAGCAGCAACTTAAAGGGGACTGATGAGCAGTTCTTC. Translated, it gives CASSNLKGTDEQFF.

V gene TRBV10-3 combines with J gene TRBJ2-1; 7 bases line up with TRBD1. The CDR3 has 13 residues. Germline assignment: CDR1 ENHRY and CDR2 SYGVKD. The V and J ends lost 1 base and 7 bases, in that order; junction bases with no gene match: 1. CDR3 in amino acids: CAISEWGQNEQFF. CDR3 nucleotide sequence: TGTGCCATCAGTGAGTGGGGACAGAATGAGCAGTTCTTC.

A few counts support this clone. Compared with germline, one end of the junction differs, possibly owing to a read error. The chain employs TRBV30 and TRBJ1-6; D is perhaps TRBD1 (5 bases). Germline V gene sequence: CDR1 GTSNPN, CDR2 SVGIG (reference sequence). This CDR3 has 14 amino acids. This chain's CDR3 is CAWTKGLPNLPLHF. Here the CDR3 DNA reads TGTGCCTGGACCAAGGGGTTACCTAATTTACCCCTCCACTTT.

V usage is TRBV3-1 (or the pseudogene TRBV3-2) and J usage is TRBJ1-1; D possibly corresponds to TRBD1 (5 bases). CDR3 size: 14 residues. Germline V CDR1 and CDR2: LGHDT, YNNKEL (reference sequence). V was trimmed by 4 bases and J by 1 base, leaving 10 bases between them. CDR3 nucleotide sequence: TGTGCCAGCAGCCGGGGACGGCAGAACACTGAAGCTTTCTTT. Its translation: CASSRGRQNTEAFF.

V and J are TRBV5-4 and TRBJ2-7, with D hard to call. Deletions cut 0 bases from V and 2 bases from J, with 9 bases between. This CDR3 has 14 amino acids. Germline-derived CDR1 and CDR2 are SGHNT and YYREEE (reference sequence). The CDR3 nucleotides are TGTGCCAGCAGCTTGGAACTATCCGCCTACGAGCAGTACTTC. Its protein is CASSLELSAYEQYF.

The chain has TRBV6-1 and TRBJ1-6; D is unclear. Per the germline V gene, CDR1 is MNHNS and CDR2 is SASEGT. The CDR3 sequence is 17 residues long. V was trimmed by 3 bases and J by 4 bases, leaving 16 bases between them. The CDR3 reads CASSDEAGGSYNSPLHF. CDR3 DNA: TGTGCCAGCAGTGACGAGGCTGGCGGCAGTTATAATTCACCCCTCCACTTT.

The gene calls are TRBV5-1 and TRBJ2-1; 7 positions match TRBD1. V gave up 1 base and J gave up 5 bases; unmatched junction bases: 9. The CDR3 contains 16 residues. Germline V gives CDR1 SGHRS, CDR2 YFSETQ. In DNA, the CDR3 is TGCGCCAGCAGCTTGCCCGGGACAGAGCCTCACAATGAGCAGTTCTTC. Its translation: CASSLPGTEPHNEQFF. The complete variable domain, with remaining parts taken from reference TRBV5-1 and TRBJ2-1, reads KAGVTQTPRYLIKTRGQQVTLSCSPISGHRSVSWYQQTPGQGLQFLFEYFSETQRNKGNFPGRFSGRQFSNSRSEMNVSTLELGDSALYLCASSLPGTEPHNEQFFGPGTRLTVL.

The V gene is TRBV5-1, the J gene TRBJ1-1; D not resolved. Germline lookup yields CDR1 SGHRS and CDR2 YFSETQ. The CDR3 totals 14 residues. V was shortened by 4 bases and J by 1 base, with 11 bases between the two germline ends. The CDR3 loop is CASSPWTSNTEAFF. CDR3 in DNA: TGCGCCAGCAGCCCCTGGACCTCGAACACTGAAGCTTTCTTT.

The gene calls are TRBV30 and TRBJ2-3; TRBD2 agrees at 11 bases. Germline V gives CDR1 GTSNPN, CDR2 SVGIG (reference sequence). V lost 3 bases to trimming and J lost 2 bases; unmatched junction nucleotides: 10. The CDR3 spans 17 residues. The CDR3 sequence is CAWSFLAGGYYTDTQYF. CDR3 sequence (DNA): TGTGCCTGGAGCTTTCTAGCGGGAGGTTACTACACAGATACGCAGTATTTT.

The chain couples TRBV11-1 to TRBJ2-5; 7 bases map to TRBD2. Trimming took 8 bases from V and 5 from J; bases not matched to a gene: 14. From germline, CDR1 is SGHAT and CDR2 FQDESV (reference sequence). The CDR3 consists of 15 residues. The CDR3 loop is CASVQRGGSRETQYF. As DNA, the CDR3 is TGTGCCAGCGTCCAAAGAGGCGGGAGCAGGGAGACCCAGTACTTC.

This chain connects TRBV2 to TRBJ2-5, with 9 bases matching TRBD2. The J segment lost 4 bases and the V segment lost 1 base, leaving 4 bases of the junction unmatched. The CDR3 totals 15 residues. Per germline, CDR1 SNHLY and CDR2 FYNNEI. The CDR3 spells CASSEGGGVRETQYF. DNA for the CDR3: TGTGCCAGCAGTGAAGGCGGGGGGGTTAGAGAGACCCAGTACTTC.

CDR3 sequence: CASSEGGRGANIQYF. In DNA form, the CDR3 reads TGTGCCAGCAGTGAAGGGGGCAGGGGAGCAAACATTCAGTACTTC. This sequence joins TRBV25-1 and TRBJ2-4; possibly TRBD1 for D (6 bases). The CDR3 extends over 15 amino acids. Trimming left V 2 bases short and J 6 bases short, with 14 bases between. CDR1 and CDR2 (germline): MGHDK, SYGVNS.

The V and J genes are TRBV2 and TRBJ1-2, with a tentative D call TRBD1 (5 bases). The germline V gene has CDR1 SNHLY and CDR2 FYNNEI. The V end was cut by 6 bases, the J end by 1 base, with 15 bases between. This CDR3 has 15 residues. CDR3 protein: CASSDHRGLNYGYTF. The CDR3 nucleotides are TGTGCCAGCAGCGACCACCGGGGCCTTAACTATGGCTACACCTTC. Looking up the rest from reference TRBV2 and TRBJ1-2 gives the full variable domain: EPEVTQTPSHQVTQMGQEVILRCVPISNHLYFYWYRQILGQKVEFLVSFYNNEISEKSEIFDDQFSVERPDGSNFTLKIRSTKLEDSAMYFCASSDHRGLNYGYTFGSGTRLTVV.

The chain employs TRBV19 and TRBJ1-4; 8 bases align to TRBD1. Losses at the gene ends were 3 bases for V and 8 bases for J; bases not matched to a gene: 8. This CDR3 has 15 residues. Germline values: CDR1 LNHDA, CDR2 SQIVND (reference sequence). The CDR3 region is CASSIGGQGHEKLFF. The CDR3 DNA sequence: TGTGCCAGTAGTATCGGAGGACAGGGACACGAAAAACTGTTTTTT.

J is TRBJ2-2 and V is TRBV30; possibly TRBD1 for D (5 bases). Per the germline V gene, CDR1 is GTSNPN and CDR2 is SVGIG (reference sequence). The CDR3 is 12 amino acids. V dropped 3 bases and J dropped 6 bases, with 8 bases sitting between them. CDR3 sequence reads: CAWRVGAGELFF. CDR3 in DNA: TGTGCCTGGAGAGTAGGGGCCGGGGAGCTGTTTTTT.

The V call is TRBV12-3 or TRBV12-4, the J call TRBJ2-3, with 8 nucleotides matching TRBD1. This CDR3 spans 13 amino acids. Losses at the gene ends were 1 base for V and 9 bases for J; bases not matched to a gene: 3. DNA for the CDR3: TGTGCCAGCAGTTTAGTCGGGACAGGAACGCAGTATTTT. It is translated as CASSLVGTGTQYF.

The V call is TRBV6-5, the J call TRBJ1-1; TRBD1 matches at 9 bases. Germline values: CDR1 MNHEY, CDR2 SVGAGI. There are 14 residues in the CDR3. V shed 6 bases and J 4 bases; nucleotides not matched to a gene: 6. CDR3 residues: CASSRDRVVTEAFF. CDR3 sequence (DNA): TGTGCCAGCAGCAGGGACAGGGTGGTCACTGAAGCTTTCTTT.